These 10 T cell receptor beta chains came from one sample sequenced in a study of identical twins. Via MiXCR, TCRdb re-called the 5' RACE reads, giving one row per CDR3 protein. The sample consists of 250,000 or so distinct CDR3 sequences, 6% to 8.5% of them appearing once. This sample was also put to use in a study of yellow fever vaccine responses in identical twins.

Sequencing was done on a sample of CD8+ T cells sorted from blood. The receptor set was obtained from a young woman in good health.

This clonotype was seen a few times. The chain carries TRBV29-1 and TRBJ2-1; 10 bases fit TRBD2. The CDR3 length is 15 residues. Trimming at V came to 2 bases and at J to 8 bases, leaving 9 bases not matched to a gene. Germline values: CDR1 SQVTM, CDR2 ANQGSEA. DNA for the CDR3: TGCAGCGTTGAACGGGGAGCGGGAGGGGACTATGAGCAGTTCTTC. It encodes CSVERGAGGDYEQFF.

The chain recombines TRBV12-3 or TRBV12-4 with TRBJ2-1; the match to TRBD2 covers 13 bases. J gave up 0 bases and V 3 bases, and 8 bases lay outside the gene matches. The CDR3 loop spans 19 amino acids. The CDR3 coding sequence is TGTGCCAGCAGTTTTAATGGACTAGCGGGGGCCAGCTCCTACAATGAGCAGTTCTTC. It encodes CASSFNGLAGASSYNEQFF.

The CDR3 nucleotides read TGTGCCAGCACCGGGGCAGACTATGGCTACACCTTC. Its protein is CASTGADYGYTF. The chain couples TRBV9 to TRBJ1-2; D is possibly TRBD1 (5 bases). The length of the CDR3 is 12 residues. Trimming left V 6 bases short and J 3 bases short, with 9 bases between. Germline V gene lookup returns CDR1 SGDLS and CDR2 YYNGEE.

This clonotype was picked up a small number of times. J is TRBJ2-3 and V is TRBV3-1; 16 bases fit TRBD2. Germline V gene lookup returns CDR1 LGHDT and CDR2 YNNKEL (reference sequence). Trimming took 1 base from V and 3 from J; bases not matched to a gene: 10. The CDR3 is 20 amino acids. The CDR3 nucleotides are TGTGCCAGCAGCCAAGGGATCGGGACTAGCGGGGGGGAAGTGACAGATACGCAGTATTTT. Its translation is CASSQGIGTSGGEVTDTQYF.

This clonotype has ten or more counts. The J gene is TRBJ2-3, the V gene TRBV28; D is perhaps TRBD1 (5 bases). The CDR3 covers 15 residues. V gave up 6 bases and J gave up 1 base, with 14 bases separating them. Germline CDR1 MDHEN, CDR2 SYDVKM. CDR3 sequence (DNA): TGTGCCAGCAGCCCCATGGGGCTTCGCACAGATACGCAGTATTTT. This encodes CASSPMGLRTDTQYF.

This clonotype showed up just a few times. CDR3 DNA: TGTGCCAGCAACACCGGAGACGGCCGCTCTGGAAACACCATATATTTT. Amino acid sequence: CASNTGDGRSGNTIYF. The chain couples TRBV12-3 or TRBV12-4 to TRBJ1-3; D is undetermined. The CDR3 is 16 amino acids. V lost 7 bases and J 0 bases, leaving 16 bases between the germline ends.

The chain carries TRBV20-1 and TRBJ2-5, with D possibly matching TRBD2 (6 bases). The CDR3 has 13 residues. The V and J ends lost 5 bases and 9 bases respectively, with 19 bases between them. The germline V gene has CDR1 DFQATT and CDR2 SNEGSKA (reference sequence). This CDR3 is CSALPGLSPAQYF. The CDR3 DNA reads as TGCAGTGCTCTGCCGGGACTCTCACCCGCCCAGTACTTC.

This clonotype was counted at least ten times. The rearrangement links TRBV29-1 to TRBJ1-2; D may be TRBD1 (6 bases). Trimming took 7 bases from V and 4 from J, leaving 10 bases between them. Germline V gene lookup returns CDR1 SQVTM and CDR2 ANQGSEA. This CDR3 spans 11 amino acids. The CDR3 nucleotides are TGCAGCGCCAGGGGAGCCTATGGCTACACCTTC. It yields the protein CSARGAYGYTF. Combining the CDR3 with reference TRBV29-1 and TRBJ1-2 gives the whole variable domain SAVISQKPSRDICQRGTSLTIQCQVDSQVTMMFWYRQQPGQSLTLIATANQGSEATYESGFVIDKFPISRPNLTFSTLTVSNMSPEDSSIYLCSARGAYGYTFGSGTRLTVV.

This clonotype was picked up a small number of times. V usage is TRBV3-1 and J usage is TRBJ2-1; either TRBD1 or TRBD2 may fit D (5 bases each). Germline V gene sequence: CDR1 LGHDT, CDR2 YNNKEL (reference sequence). V was trimmed by 0 bases and J by 4 bases, leaving 16 bases between them. The CDR3 has 17 residues. In nucleotides, the CDR3 is TGTGCCAGCAGCCAAGAGGGAACGGGACCCATTTACAATGAGCAGTTCTTC. It is translated as CASSQEGTGPIYNEQFF.

The chain couples TRBV10-3 to TRBJ2-7, with unresolved D. The CDR3 contains 12 residues. The germline V and J ends were trimmed by 3 bases and 6 bases, with 9 bases remaining between them. CDR1 is ENHRY, CDR2 SYGVKD, per germline. CDR3 in DNA: TGTGCCATCAGTGACCAGGAAAGCGAGCAGTACTTC. Protein sequence: CAISDQESEQYF.